Below, 16 T cell receptor beta chains from the same sample are listed, as sequenced in a study of pediatric ulcerative colitis. Repertoires were generated with immunoSEQ multiplex PCR, while TCRdb's copy carries only in-frame clones and drops some. The profile shows approximately 40,000 clones, 75% of them singletons. One to two pinch biopsies were taken from the rectum during colonoscopy. Sequenced: gut tissue. The receptor set was obtained from a boy younger than 18 with severe ulcerative colitis.

This clone was detected a few times. The J gene is TRBJ1-2, the V gene TRBV7-9; tentative D call: TRBD1 (5 bases). Germline V gene data show CDR1 as SEHNR and CDR2 as FQNEAQ (reference sequence). Trimming removed 6 bases at V and 4 bases at J, with 12 bases between. The CDR3 runs to 13 residues. CDR3 region: CASSSDGGYGYTF. The CDR3 region has the DNA TGTGCCAGCAGTTCCGACGGGGGCTATGGCTACACCTTC.

CDR3 sequence: CSVPTANYGYTF. The CDR3, as DNA: TGCAGCGTCCCGACAGCTAACTATGGCTACACCTTC. The V call is TRBV29-1, the J call TRBJ1-2, with TRBD1 as a possible D gene (5 bases). The CDR3 sequence is 12 residues long. Germline V lookup: CDR1 SQVTM, CDR2 ANQGSEA. V was pared by 6 bases and J by 0 bases, with 8 bases between.

V usage is TRBV18 and J usage is TRBJ2-1; D possibly corresponds to TRBD1 (5 bases). Per germline, CDR1 KGHSH and CDR2 LQKENI. Trimming took 3 bases from V and 6 from J, leaving 15 bases between them. The CDR3 is 15 amino acids. CDR3 amino acids: CASSPTSDRGNEQFF. As DNA, the CDR3 is TGTGCCAGCTCACCGACAAGCGACAGAGGCAATGAGCAGTTCTTC.

The rearrangement uses TRBV7-8 and TRBJ2-1; D may be TRBD1 or TRBD2 (5 bases each). V shed 5 bases and J shed 0 bases, with 8 bases lying between them. There are 14 residues in the CDR3. Germline V gene data show CDR1 as SGHVS and CDR2 as FQNEAQ. In DNA, the CDR3 is TGTGCCAGCAGCCGTGGGGGCTCCTACAATGAGCAGTTCTTC. It encodes CASSRGGSYNEQFF.

J is TRBJ2-3 and V is TRBV5-1; TRBD2 aligns across 11 bases. The germline V gene has CDR1 SGHRS and CDR2 YFSETQ. V dropped 1 base and J dropped 6; count of bases not matched to a gene: 7. This CDR3 spans 16 amino acids. CDR3 region: CASSLTSGGPRDTQYF. CDR3 coding DNA: TGCGCCAGCAGCTTGACTAGCGGGGGCCCGCGGGATACGCAGTATTTT.

The chain carries TRBV7-2 and TRBJ2-7; 7 bases match TRBD2. This CDR3 has 16 residues. V was clipped by 2 bases and J by 5 bases; unmatched bases: 12. CDR1 is SGHTA, CDR2 FQGNSA, per germline. DNA of the CDR3: TGTGCCAGCAGCTTATCCCCCGGGGGAGGGAACCACGAGCAGTACTTC. Amino acid sequence: CASSLSPGGGNHEQYF.

The chain joins TRBV19 to TRBJ1-5; D gene ambiguous. The germline CDR1 and CDR2 sequences are LNHDA and SQIVND (reference sequence). The CDR3 loop spans 16 amino acids. The ends were cut back, 5 bases at V and 0 bases at J, with 14 bases in the middle. Here the CDR3 reads CASSRRAVYSNQPQHF. The CDR3 bases are TGTGCCAGTAGTCGGCGGGCAGTATATAGCAATCAGCCCCAGCATTTT.

CDR3: CASSLDVRIGATEAFF. The DNA for the CDR3 is TGCGCCAGCAGCTTGGACGTACGTATCGGAGCTACTGAAGCTTTCTTT. The gene calls are TRBV5-1 and TRBJ1-1; D not resolved. V shed 0 bases and J shed 5 bases, with 17 bases lying between them. Germline V gene data show CDR1 as SGHRS and CDR2 as YFSETQ. The CDR3 contains 16 residues.

The rearrangement uses TRBV5-4 and TRBJ1-2; TRBD1 agrees at 8 bases. Germline V gene sequence: CDR1 SGHNT, CDR2 YYREEE (reference sequence). J was trimmed by 4 bases and V by 5 bases; bases with no gene match: 7. The CDR3 consists of 14 residues. Written as DNA, the CDR3 is TGTGCCAGCAGACCCGGGACAGGCTTCTATGGCTACACCTTC. Translated, it gives CASRPGTGFYGYTF.

The chain carries TRBV7-6 and TRBJ1-5, with 7 bases fitting TRBD1. This CDR3 comprises 17 residues. CDR1 and CDR2 from the germline V gene are SGHVS and FNYEAQ. The V segment lost 1 base and the J segment 5 bases; nucleotides outside the gene matches: 11. The CDR3 region is CASSLVSPRGVDQPQHF. Here the CDR3 DNA reads TGTGCCAGCAGCTTAGTATCCCCCAGGGGGGTAGATCAGCCCCAGCATTTT. The full variable domain, in which reference TRBV7-6 and TRBJ1-5 provide the parts outside the CDR3, is GAGVSQSPRYKVTKRGQDVALRCDPISGHVSLYWYRQALGQGPEFLTYFNYEAQQDKSGLPNDRFSAERPEGSISTLTIQRTEQRDSAMYRCASSLVSPRGVDQPQHFGDGTRLSIL.

This sequence joins TRBV2 and TRBJ2-5, with D maybe TRBD2 (7 bases). The V end lost 1 base, the J end lost 5 bases, and 17 bases lay between the germline ends. Per germline, CDR1 SNHLY and CDR2 FYNNEI. This CDR3 has 16 residues. The CDR3, as DNA: TGTGCCAGCAGTGAAGGGAGTGGGGGGGCCCGTGAGACCCAGTACTTC. Encoded protein: CASSEGSGGARETQYF.

This clone was picked up a small number of times. The chain is built from TRBV19 and TRBJ1-1, with D hard to call. The CDR3 has 13 residues. The germline CDR1 and CDR2 sequences are LNHDA and SQIVND (reference sequence). Trimming pared 5 bases from V and 4 bases from J, leaving 11 bases between. CDR3 loop: CASSWGTGTEAFF. CDR3 in DNA: TGTGCCAGTAGTTGGGGTACGGGCACTGAAGCTTTCTTT.

This chain uses TRBV2 with TRBJ2-1; 9 bases line up with TRBD1. In germline, CDR1 is SNHLY, CDR2 FYNNEI. The CDR3 is 15 residues long. V dropped 7 bases and J dropped 7; count of bases not matched to a gene: 11. The CDR3 here is CASTMGQGPRNEQFF. The CDR3 nucleotides read TGTGCCAGCACTATGGGACAGGGCCCGAGAAATGAGCAGTTCTTC.

This chain joins TRBV5-4 and TRBJ2-1, with 10 bases aligning to TRBD2. The trim removed 3 bases at V and 15 bases at J, leaving 15 bases unmatched. The length of the CDR3 is 15 residues. CDR1 and CDR2 from the germline V gene are SGHNT and YYREEE (reference sequence). The CDR3 reads CASSWKAGGLAFPFF. For the CDR3, the DNA is TGTGCCAGCAGCTGGAAGGCGGGGGGACTAGCGTTCCCGTTCTTC. The complete variable domain, with remaining parts taken from reference TRBV5-4 and TRBJ2-1, reads ETGVTQSPTHLIKTRGQQVTLRCSSQSGHNTVSWYQQALGQGPQFIFQYYREEENGRGNFPPRFSGLQFPNYSSELNVNALELDDSALYLCASSWKAGGLAFPFFGPGTRLTVL.

The CDR3 here is CASSLPPSNTEAFF. In DNA, the CDR3 is TGTGCCAGCAGCTTGCCACCTTCGAACACTGAAGCTTTCTTT. The V call is TRBV11-2, the J call TRBJ1-1; D not certain. Per germline, CDR1 SGHAT and CDR2 FQNNGV. The V end was cut by 3 bases, the J end by 1 base, with 9 bases between. The length of the CDR3 is 14 residues.

This chain connects TRBV2 to TRBJ2-1; D is unclear. This CDR3 spans 13 amino acids. Trimming removed 2 bases at V and 10 bases at J, with 12 bases between. Germline CDR1 SNHLY, CDR2 FYNNEI. CDR3 sequence (DNA): TGTGCCAGCAGTGAATCTCGCCTAAAAGAGCAGTTCTTC. Translating it yields CASSESRLKEQFF.